These 19 T cell receptor beta chains originate from one sample sequenced in a study of prognosis after radiotherapy for stage I lung cancer. Two-round multiplex PCR on genomic DNA was the method by which TCR beta CDR3 was amplified. During first-round PCR, primers specific to each TRBV and TRBJ gene were used. From the multiplex PCR reads, TCRdb called clonotypes with MiXCR, one entry per CDR3 protein. The sample shows some 60,000 distinct CDR3 sequences, 26% of them seen only once. The input for sequencing was PBMCs, taken before or after stereotactic body radiation therapy (not recorded which). The origin of the receptors is a donor aged 50 or older with non-small cell lung cancer.

A note on this clonotype: A much larger clone lies one base from this, so it may be a read error. The V gene is TRBV5-4, the J gene TRBJ2-7; D may correspond to TRBD1 or TRBD2 (5 bases each). The CDR3 is 16 amino acids. Germline V lookup: CDR1 SGHNT, CDR2 YYREEE (reference sequence). As DNA, the CDR3 is TGTGCCATCAGCCCCGGGGCCCACGGATCAGGAGACGAGCAGTACTTC. This sequence encodes CAISPGAHGSGDEQYF.

Many counts were recorded for this clonotype. The chain uses TRBV20-1 and TRBJ2-2, with TRBD2 matching 7 bases. After removal of 0 bases from V and 6 bases from J, the junction contained 7 bases not matched to a gene. This CDR3 spans 15 amino acids. Germline assignment: CDR1 DFQATT and CDR2 SNEGSKA (reference sequence). CDR3 in DNA: TGCAGTGCTAGAGACCCTAGGAGCGGGGCCGGGGAGCTGTTTTTT. Amino acids: CSARDPRSGAGELFF.

V usage is TRBV7-8 and J usage is TRBJ2-7, with D possibly being TRBD2 (7 bases). CDR3 size: 17 residues. Germline CDR1 is SGHVS and CDR2 is FQNEAQ. Trimming shortened V by 1 base and J by 2 bases, and 18 bases separated the two germline ends. CDR3 region: CASSLGGGRVAAYEQYF. CDR3 in DNA: TGTGCCAGCAGCTTAGGAGGGGGGAGGGTGGCTGCCTACGAGCAGTACTTC. Looking up the rest from reference TRBV7-8 and TRBJ2-7 gives the full variable domain: GAGVSQSPRYKVAKRGQDVALRCDPISGHVSLFWYQQALGQGPEFLTYFQNEAQLDKSGLPSDRFFAERPEGSVSTLKIQRTQQEDSAVYLCASSLGGGRVAAYEQYFGPGTRLTVT.

As to this clonotype: It may be a read error: a sequence one base away is much more abundant. This chain links TRBV9 with TRBJ2-7, with D perhaps TRBD1 (6 bases). There are 16 residues in the CDR3. Germline CDR1 and CDR2: SGDLS and YYNGEE. V was trimmed by 2 bases and J by 3 bases, leaving 18 bases between them. The CDR3 region is CASSVRGGLSVYEQYF. CDR3 DNA sequence: TGTGCCAGCAGCGTCAGAGGGGGATTAAGTGTCTACGAGCAGTACTTC.

The chain carries TRBV9 and TRBJ2-4, with 10 bases matching TRBD1. The CDR3 consists of 14 residues. The ends lost 6 bases at V and 6 bases at J; junction bases unmatched: 6. Germline V gives CDR1 SGDLS, CDR2 YYNGEE. The CDR3 spells CASTPGDRGNIQYF. The CDR3 DNA reads TGTGCCAGCACCCCGGGGGACAGGGGAAACATTCAGTACTTC.

At least ten counts were recorded for this clonotype. This chain joins TRBV6-1 and TRBJ1-4, with 9 bases fitting TRBD1. Germline assignment: CDR1 MNHNS and CDR2 SASEGT. The ends lost 6 bases at V and 4 bases at J; junction bases unmatched: 12. CDR3 size: 17 residues. The CDR3 region has the DNA TGTGCCAGCAGCTATAAAGACCCGGGACAGGGTAATGAAAAACTGTTTTTT. Protein sequence: CASSYKDPGQGNEKLFF.

Many counts were recorded for this clonotype. The rearrangement joins TRBV6-9 to TRBJ1-4; D is undetermined. Germline values: CDR1 MNHGY, CDR2 SVAAGI. V was cut by 4 bases and J by 8 bases, with 17 bases left in between. This CDR3 region has 15 residues. CDR3 DNA: TGTGCCAGCAGTTCCGCAGATGGGGAAAGAGAAAAACTGTTTTTT. This codes for CASSSADGEREKLFF.

Concerning this clonotype itself: This likely traces to a read error, being one base from a far larger clone. The chain couples TRBV6-4 to TRBJ2-7, with D maybe TRBD2 (7 bases). V was pared by 10 bases and J by 2 bases, with 15 bases between. Germline CDR1 MRHNA, CDR2 SNTAGT. The CDR3 runs to 13 residues. In DNA, the CDR3 is TGTGCCACCGACCGGGGGGCCACCTACGAGCAGTACTTC. It translates to CATDRGATYEQYF.

This clonotype was seen many times. The junction departs from the called germline gene at one end, perhaps through a read error. The genes are TRBV7-7 and TRBJ2-3; a possible D gene is TRBD2 (6 bases). Germline assignment: CDR1 SSHAT and CDR2 FNYEAQ (reference sequence). The CDR3 loop spans 13 amino acids. The CDR3: CASSRGRTDTQYF. The CDR3 DNA sequence: TGTGCTAGCAGCCGGGGGAGAACAGATACGCAGTATTTT.

This clonotype showed up many times. The chain links TRBV3-1 to TRBJ2-7; tentative D call: TRBD2 (6 bases). Trimming cost V 6 bases and J 6 bases, with 12 bases left between them. This CDR3 is 12 amino acids long. Germline CDR1 and CDR2: LGHDT and YNNKEL (reference sequence). CDR3 nucleotide sequence: TGTGCCAGCAGTCGGGCCGGGGGCGAGCAGTACTTC. Encoded protein: CASSRAGGEQYF.

This clonotype came up many times. This chain uses TRBV3-1 with TRBJ1-2, with TRBD1 matching 7 bases. This CDR3 region has 14 residues. The V and J ends lost 3 bases and 7 bases, in that order; junction bases with no gene match: 8. Germline V CDR1 and CDR2: LGHDT, YNNKEL (reference sequence). In nucleotides, the CDR3 is TGTGCCAGCAGCCAGGATAGACAGGGAGGTGGCTACACCTTC. It codes for CASSQDRQGGGYTF. Complete variable domain (other parts from reference TRBV3-1 and TRBJ1-2): DTAVSQTPKYLVTQMGNDKSIKCEQNLGHDTMYWYKQDSKKFLKIMFSYNNKELIINETVPNRFSPKSPDKAHLNLHINSLELGDSAVYFCASSQDRQGGGYTFGSGTRLTVV.

The sample holds many counts of this clonotype. The chain couples TRBV7-2 to TRBJ2-3; D is unclear. CDR1 SGHTA and CDR2 FQGNSA come from the germline V gene. Trimming took 0 bases from V and 3 from J, leaving 10 bases between them. This CDR3 comprises 15 residues. The CDR3 reads CASSLAGGRTDTQYF. The CDR3 region has the DNA TGTGCCAGCAGCTTAGCAGGCGGCAGAACAGATACGCAGTATTTT.

Many counts were recorded for this clonotype. The genes are TRBV5-1 and TRBJ2-2; a weak D match, TRBD1 (5 bases). The CDR3 length is 15 residues. The germline CDR1 and CDR2 sequences are SGHRS and YFSETQ. Trimming left V 0 bases short and J 6 bases short, with 12 bases between. The CDR3, as DNA: TGCGCCAGCAGCTTGGACCGGGTACAGGCCGGGGAGCTGTTTTTT. Translating it yields CASSLDRVQAGELFF.

As regards this clonotype: This likely came from a read error, as a far larger clone is one base away. The J gene is TRBJ2-5, the V gene TRBV9; D not resolved. The DNA end is a closer match to TRBJ2-1, so the J assignment may be wrong. CDR1 and CDR2 from the germline V gene are SGDLS and YYNGEE. This CDR3 has 12 amino acids. Here the CDR3 reads CASRPRNNEQFF. The CDR3 bases are TGTGCCAGCAGACCTCGTAACAATGAGCAGTTCTTC.

Notes on this clonotype: A much larger clone differs from this one at a single base, so this may be a read error. The chain links TRBV4-3 to TRBJ2-3; D unclear. Germline V lookup: CDR1 LGHNA, CDR2 YSLEER. This CDR3 comprises 14 residues. CDR3: CASGQVRGTDTQYF. The CDR3 nucleotides are TGCGCCAGCGGCCAAGTAAGGGGCACAGATACGCAGTATTTT.

The sample holds many counts of this clonotype. This rearrangement joins TRBV10-2 to TRBJ1-2, with TRBD1 as a possible D gene (5 bases). The V and J ends lost 2 bases and 4 bases respectively, with 8 bases between them. Per germline, CDR1 WSHSY and CDR2 SAAADI. The CDR3 extends over 13 amino acids. The CDR3 loop reads CASSEIGTYGYTF. CDR3 DNA: TGCGCCAGCAGTGAGATAGGGACCTATGGCTACACCTTC.

A remark on this clonotype: One base away lies a much larger clone, so this may be a sequencing read error. The chain carries TRBV7-9 and TRBJ2-7; D uncertain. CDR3 size: 13 residues. CDR1 and CDR2 from the germline V gene are SEHNR and FQNEAQ (reference sequence). Trimming removed 5 bases at V and 5 bases at J, with 13 bases between. The CDR3 sequence is CASSRAVGNEQYF. The CDR3, as DNA: TGTGCCAGCAGCCGTGCTGTGGGGAACGAGCAGTACTTC.

On this clonotype: This clone may be a read error of a much larger clone one base away. The chain carries TRBV9 and TRBJ2-2, with 9 bases fitting TRBD1. The CDR3 spans 20 residues. With V trimmed by 5 bases and J by 3 bases, 20 bases remained unmatched. The V gene's germline CDR1 is SGDLS and CDR2 YYNGEE. In nucleotides, the CDR3 is TGTGCCAGCAGACCATCTTGGCGGGACCACAGGGGGCTAGACACCGGGGAGCTGTTTTTT. Its translation is CASRPSWRDHRGLDTGELFF.

With respect to this clonotype: This likely came from a read error, as a far larger clone is one base away. The chain combines TRBV6-5 with TRBJ1-3, with D hard to call. Germline loops: CDR1 MNHEY, CDR2 SVGAGI. CDR3 length equals 16 residues. The V and J ends lost 3 bases and 0 bases respectively, with 12 bases between them. As DNA, the CDR3 is TGTGCCAGCAGTTATCCCAGTCTGAGCTCTGGAAACACCATATATTTT. It is translated as CASSYPSLSSGNTIYF.